A selection of T cell receptor beta chains follows, all from one sample in a study of tumor-infiltrating lymphocytes in localized non-small cell lung cancer. Sequencing was performed with immunoSEQ multiplex PCR; in TCRdb, only in-frame clones are kept and a portion is missing. The data hold around 15,000 clones, with about 69% observed a single time. Sample: lung tumor tissue. The source is a human donor with non-small cell lung cancer. Each CDR3 is given with its conserved first and last residue. The order of the fields is J gene, D gene, V gene, clone size, CDR3 protein, CDR3 DNA. A D gene is named only where the DNA matches it firmly. Only part of the rows carry a size: once, few, many, or a class if the clone is expanded.

j_gene: TRBJ2-5
d_gene: -
v_gene: TRBV5-1
abundance: -
CDR3aa: CASRAQQETQYF
CDR3nt: TGCGCCAGCAGAGCTCAACAAGAGACCCAGTACTTC

j_gene: TRBJ2-3
d_gene: TRBD2
v_gene: TRBV2
abundance: -
CDR3aa: CASTPRLAGDLGHTDTQYF
CDR3nt: TGTGCCAGCACCCCCCGACTAGCGGGGGACTTAGGACACACAGATACGCAGTATTTT

j_gene: TRBJ2-5
d_gene: -
v_gene: TRBV15
abundance: -
CDR3aa: CATSRGEETQYF
CDR3nt: TGTGCCACCAGCAGAGGGGAGGAGACCCAGTACTTC

j_gene: TRBJ1-1
d_gene: -
v_gene: TRBV5-6
abundance: -
CDR3aa: CASSLAGGGTEAFF
CDR3nt: TGTGCCAGCAGCTTGGCGGGCGGTGGGACTGAAGCTTTCTTT

j_gene: TRBJ2-3
d_gene: TRBD2
v_gene: TRBV5-1
abundance: once
CDR3aa: CASSEIAGSPRDTQYF
CDR3nt: TGCGCCAGCAGCGAAATAGCGGGATCCCCGAGGGATACGCAGTATTTT

j_gene: TRBJ2-7
d_gene: -
v_gene: TRBV29-1
abundance: -
CDR3aa: CSVEGSEEYEQYF
CDR3nt: TGCAGCGTTGAAGGGAGTGAAGAGTACGAGCAGTACTTC

j_gene: TRBJ1-1
d_gene: TRBD1
v_gene: TRBV7-8
abundance: -
CDR3aa: CASSSWTGDTEAFF
CDR3nt: TGTGCCAGCAGCTCGTGGACAGGGGACACTGAAGCTTTCTTT

j_gene: TRBJ2-1
d_gene: -
v_gene: TRBV5-1
abundance: -
CDR3aa: CASSFGQGGHNEQFF
CDR3nt: TGCGCCAGCAGCTTCGGACAGGGAGGGCACAATGAGCAGTTCTTC

j_gene: TRBJ2-1
d_gene: -
v_gene: TRBV29-1
abundance: once
CDR3aa: CSVKGDVAYNEQFF
CDR3nt: TGCAGCGTTAAGGGGGATGTGGCCTACAATGAGCAGTTCTTC

j_gene: TRBJ1-1
d_gene: -
v_gene: TRBV5-1
abundance: -
CDR3aa: CASSLDGMNTEAFF
CDR3nt: TGCGCCAGCAGCTTGGACGGTATGAACACTGAAGCTTTCTTT

j_gene: TRBJ2-3
d_gene: -
v_gene: TRBV5-4
abundance: -
CDR3aa: CASSLDSSTDTQYF
CDR3nt: TGTGCCAGCAGCTTGGATTCTAGCACAGATACGCAGTATTTT

j_gene: TRBJ1-1
d_gene: -
v_gene: TRBV19
abundance: -
CDR3aa: CASSIEDSYTEAFF
CDR3nt: TGTGCCAGTAGTATAGAAGACTCCTACACTGAAGCTTTCTTT

j_gene: TRBJ1-5
d_gene: -
v_gene: TRBV6-1
abundance: once
CDR3aa: CASREGSGANQPQHF
CDR3nt: TGTGCCAGCAGAGAGGGGTCGGGGGCCAATCAGCCCCAGCATTTT

j_gene: TRBJ1-2
d_gene: -
v_gene: TRBV28
abundance: -
CDR3aa: CASSPGTANYGYTF
CDR3nt: TGTGCCAGCAGTCCCGGGACGGCCAACTATGGCTACACCTTC

j_gene: TRBJ1-4
d_gene: -
v_gene: TRBV4-1
abundance: -
CDR3aa: CASSQVLGDEKLFF
CDR3nt: TGCGCCAGCAGCCAAGTTTTGGGGGATGAAAAACTGTTTTTT

j_gene: TRBJ1-5
d_gene: -
v_gene: TRBV30
abundance: -
CDR3aa: CAWSVGGTINQPQHF
CDR3nt: TGTGCCTGGAGTGTCGGCGGGACAATTAATCAGCCCCAGCATTTT

j_gene: TRBJ1-6
d_gene: TRBD1
v_gene: TRBV5-1
abundance: -
CDR3aa: CASSLIPGGGNNSPLHF
CDR3nt: TGCGCCAGCAGCTTGATCCCCGGAGGGGGCAATAATTCACCCCTCCACTTT

j_gene: TRBJ2-3
d_gene: -
v_gene: TRBV7-3
abundance: few
CDR3aa: CASSLNAADTQYF
CDR3nt: TGTGCCAGCAGCTTAAACGCGGCTGATACGCAGTATTTT

j_gene: TRBJ1-2
d_gene: -
v_gene: TRBV9
abundance: -
CDR3aa: CASSAPPGVGGYTF
CDR3nt: TGTGCCAGCAGCGCGCCCCCCGGGGTCGGTGGCTACACCTTC

j_gene: TRBJ2-7
d_gene: TRBD2
v_gene: TRBV10-2
abundance: -
CDR3aa: CASRLEVAGGYEQYF
CDR3nt: TGCGCCAGCAGGCTCGAGGTAGCGGGAGGTTACGAGCAGTACTTC

j_gene: TRBJ2-3
d_gene: -
v_gene: TRBV15
abundance: -
CDR3aa: CATSRDRGARTDTQYF
CDR3nt: TGTGCCACCAGCAGAGATCGGGGGGCTCGCACAGATACGCAGTATTTT

j_gene: TRBJ1-1
d_gene: -
v_gene: TRBV7-9
abundance: -
CDR3aa: CASSLGRNNPAAF
CDR3nt: TGTGCCAGCAGCTTAGGCAGGAATAATCCGGCGGCGTTT

j_gene: TRBJ2-7
d_gene: TRBD1
v_gene: TRBV7-6
abundance: -
CDR3aa: CASSLGTGLASYEQYF
CDR3nt: TGTGCCAGCAGCTTGGGGACAGGGTTAGCCTCCTACGAGCAGTACTTC

j_gene: TRBJ1-5
d_gene: -
v_gene: TRBV30
abundance: -
CDR3aa: CAWSVQGSRNQPQHF
CDR3nt: TGTGCCTGGAGTGTACAAGGGAGTCGCAATCAGCCCCAGCATTTT

j_gene: TRBJ1-2
d_gene: -
v_gene: TRBV27
abundance: -
CDR3aa: CASSIEGALDGYTF
CDR3nt: TGTGCCAGCAGTATCGAGGGCGCCCTGGATGGCTACACCTTC

j_gene: TRBJ2-5
d_gene: TRBD2
v_gene: TRBV4-2
abundance: -
CDR3aa: CASSQESPYGGQETQYF
CDR3nt: TGTGCCAGCAGCCAAGAGAGTCCCTACGGGGGGCAAGAGACCCAGTACTTC

j_gene: TRBJ2-5
d_gene: -
v_gene: TRBV27
abundance: once
CDR3aa: CASSLAGTRETQYF
CDR3nt: TGTGCCAGCAGTTTAGCGGGGACTCGGGAGACCCAGTACTTC

j_gene: TRBJ2-7
d_gene: -
v_gene: TRBV7-8
abundance: -
CDR3aa: CASSPGLLSSYEQYF
CDR3nt: TGTGCCAGCAGCCCTGGGCTCCTGAGCTCCTACGAGCAGTACTTC

j_gene: TRBJ1-4
d_gene: -
v_gene: TRBV19
abundance: -
CDR3aa: CASKRGSDEKLFF
CDR3nt: TGTGCCAGTAAGAGGGGAAGCGATGAAAAACTGTTTTTT

j_gene: TRBJ2-7
d_gene: TRBD1
v_gene: TRBV6-5
abundance: -
CDR3aa: CASSFDRGPYEQYF
CDR3nt: TGTGCCAGCAGCTTCGACAGGGGGCCCTACGAGCAGTACTTC

j_gene: TRBJ2-7
d_gene: -
v_gene: TRBV19
abundance: once
CDR3aa: CASSRSGREQYF
CDR3nt: TGTGCCAGTAGCCGAAGTGGGCGCGAGCAGTACTTC